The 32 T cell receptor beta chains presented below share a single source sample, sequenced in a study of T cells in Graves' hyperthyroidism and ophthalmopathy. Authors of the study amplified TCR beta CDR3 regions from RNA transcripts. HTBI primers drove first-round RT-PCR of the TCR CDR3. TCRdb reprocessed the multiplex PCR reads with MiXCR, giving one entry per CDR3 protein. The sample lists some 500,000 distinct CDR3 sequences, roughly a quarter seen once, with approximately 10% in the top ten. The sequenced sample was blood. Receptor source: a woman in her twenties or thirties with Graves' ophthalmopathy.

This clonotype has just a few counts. The CDR3 DNA is TGTGCCAGCAGTGACAGGGTTCTCCCAAATGACATTCAGTACTTC. This encodes CASSDRVLPNDIQYF. The V call is TRBV2, the J call TRBJ2-4, with D perhaps TRBD1 (5 bases). The CDR3 sequence is 15 residues long. The germline V gene encodes CDR1 SNHLY and CDR2 FYNNEI. The V end was cut by 3 bases, the J end by 8 bases, with 17 bases between.

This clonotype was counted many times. The CDR3 reads CASSQWGDRSDTEAFF. The CDR3 bases are TGTGCCAGCAGCCAATGGGGAGACAGGTCTGATACTGAAGCTTTCTTT. The chain links TRBV16 to TRBJ1-1; a weak D match, TRBD1 (6 bases). V was trimmed by 1 base and J by 5 bases, leaving 17 bases between them. Germline CDR1 is KGHSY and CDR2 is FQNENV. CDR3 size: 16 residues.

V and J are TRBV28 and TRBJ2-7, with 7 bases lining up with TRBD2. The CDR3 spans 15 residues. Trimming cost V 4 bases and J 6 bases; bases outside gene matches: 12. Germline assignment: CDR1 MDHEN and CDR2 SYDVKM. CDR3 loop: CASSSPSSGGREQYF. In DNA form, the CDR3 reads TGTGCCAGCAGTTCCCCTTCGTCGGGAGGACGCGAGCAGTACTTC.

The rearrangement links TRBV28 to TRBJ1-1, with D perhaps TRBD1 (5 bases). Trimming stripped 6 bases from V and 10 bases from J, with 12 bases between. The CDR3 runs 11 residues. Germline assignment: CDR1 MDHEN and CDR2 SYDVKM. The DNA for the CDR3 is TGTGCCAGCAGGTTGGGCAGGGCAGCTTTCTTT. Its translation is CASRLGRAAFF.

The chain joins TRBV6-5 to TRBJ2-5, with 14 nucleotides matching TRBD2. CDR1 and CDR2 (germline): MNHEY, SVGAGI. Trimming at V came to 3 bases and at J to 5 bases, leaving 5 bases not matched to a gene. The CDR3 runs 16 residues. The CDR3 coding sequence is TGTGCCAGCAGTTATCCGGGACTAGCGGGGGTGGAGACCCAGTACTTC. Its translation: CASSYPGLAGVETQYF.

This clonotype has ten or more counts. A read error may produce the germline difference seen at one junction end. The CDR3: CSALQGISYKQYF. CDR3 in DNA: TGCAGTGCTCTTCAGGGGATTTCCTACAAGCAGTACTTC. The chain employs TRBV20-1 and TRBJ2-7, with D tentatively TRBD1 (6 bases). CDR1 DFQATT and CDR2 SNEGSKA come from the germline V gene (reference sequence). CDR3 length: 13 amino acids.

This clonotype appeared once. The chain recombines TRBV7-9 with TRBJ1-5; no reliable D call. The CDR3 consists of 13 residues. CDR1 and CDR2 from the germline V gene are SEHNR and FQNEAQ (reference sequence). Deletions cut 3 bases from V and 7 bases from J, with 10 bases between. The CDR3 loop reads CASSFSADQPQHF. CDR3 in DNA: TGTGCCAGCAGCTTTAGTGCCGACCAGCCCCAGCATTTT.

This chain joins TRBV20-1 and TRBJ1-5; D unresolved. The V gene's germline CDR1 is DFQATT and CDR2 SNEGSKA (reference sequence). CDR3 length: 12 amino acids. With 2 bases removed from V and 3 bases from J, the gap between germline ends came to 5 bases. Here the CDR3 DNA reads TGCAGTGCTAGACCGAACAATCAGCCCCAGCATTTT. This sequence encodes CSARPNNQPQHF.

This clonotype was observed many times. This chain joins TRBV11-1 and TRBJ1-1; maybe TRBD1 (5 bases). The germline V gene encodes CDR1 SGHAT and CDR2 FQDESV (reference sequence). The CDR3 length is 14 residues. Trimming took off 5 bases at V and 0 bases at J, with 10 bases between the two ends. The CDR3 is CASSTGHLNTEAFF. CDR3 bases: TGTGCCAGCAGCACAGGACACCTGAACACTGAAGCTTTCTTT. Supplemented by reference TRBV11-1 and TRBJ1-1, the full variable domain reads EAEVAQSPRYKITEKSQAVAFWCDPISGHATLYWYRQILGQGPELLVQFQDESVVDDSQLPKDRFSAERLKGVDSTLKIQPAELGDSAMYLCASSTGHLNTEAFFGQGTRLTVV.

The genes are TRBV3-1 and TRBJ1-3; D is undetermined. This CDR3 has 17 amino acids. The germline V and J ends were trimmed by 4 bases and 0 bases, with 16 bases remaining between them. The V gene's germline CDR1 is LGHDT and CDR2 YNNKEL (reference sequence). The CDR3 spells CASSRPGLSSSGNTIYF. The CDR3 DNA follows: TGTGCCAGCAGCCGCCCGGGCCTCAGTTCCTCTGGAAACACCATATATTTT.

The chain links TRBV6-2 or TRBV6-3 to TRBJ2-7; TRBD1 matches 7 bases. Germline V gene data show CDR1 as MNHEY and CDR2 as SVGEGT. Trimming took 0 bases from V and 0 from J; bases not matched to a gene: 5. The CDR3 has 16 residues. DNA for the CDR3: TGTGCCAGCAGTTACTCGAACAGGGGAAGCTCCTACGAGCAGTACTTC. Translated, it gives CASSYSNRGSSYEQYF.

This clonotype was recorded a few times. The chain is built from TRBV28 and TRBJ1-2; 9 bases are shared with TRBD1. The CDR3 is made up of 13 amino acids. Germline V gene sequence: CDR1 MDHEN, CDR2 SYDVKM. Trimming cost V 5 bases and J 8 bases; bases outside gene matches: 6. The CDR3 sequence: CASSKTGGSGYTF. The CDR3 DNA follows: TGTGCCAGCAGTAAAACAGGGGGCTCGGGCTACACCTTC.

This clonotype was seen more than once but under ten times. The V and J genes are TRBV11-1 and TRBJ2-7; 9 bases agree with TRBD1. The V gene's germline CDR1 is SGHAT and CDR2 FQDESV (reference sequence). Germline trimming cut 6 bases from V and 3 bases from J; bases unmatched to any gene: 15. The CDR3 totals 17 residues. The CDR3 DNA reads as TGTGCCAGCAGTTTCTCTCTACCGGGACAGGGCAACTACGAGCAGTACTTC. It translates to CASSFSLPGQGNYEQYF.

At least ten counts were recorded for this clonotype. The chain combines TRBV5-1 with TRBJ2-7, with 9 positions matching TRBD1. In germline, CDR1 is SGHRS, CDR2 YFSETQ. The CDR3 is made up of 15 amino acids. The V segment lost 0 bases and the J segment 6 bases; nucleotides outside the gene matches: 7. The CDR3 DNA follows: TGCGCCAGCAGCTTGGCCGGGACAGGGAATAGCGAGCAGTACTTC. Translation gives CASSLAGTGNSEQYF. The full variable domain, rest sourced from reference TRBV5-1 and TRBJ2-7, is KAGVTQTPRYLIKTRGQQVTLSCSPISGHRSVSWYQQTPGQGLQFLFEYFSETQRNKGNFPGRFSGRQFSNSRSEMNVSTLELGDSALYLCASSLAGTGNSEQYFGPGTRLTVT.

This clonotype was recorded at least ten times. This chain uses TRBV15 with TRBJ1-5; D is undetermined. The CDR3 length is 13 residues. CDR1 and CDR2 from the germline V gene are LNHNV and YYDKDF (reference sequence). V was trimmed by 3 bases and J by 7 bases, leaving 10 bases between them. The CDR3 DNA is TGTGCCACCAGCAGCGAAGGCCACCAGCCCCAGCATTTT. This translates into CATSSEGHQPQHF.

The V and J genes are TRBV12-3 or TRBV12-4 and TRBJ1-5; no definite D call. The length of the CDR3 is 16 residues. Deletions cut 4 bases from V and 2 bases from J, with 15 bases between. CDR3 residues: CASSSRRGGGNQPQHF. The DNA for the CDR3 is TGTGCCAGCAGTTCAAGACGTGGAGGAGGCAATCAGCCCCAGCATTTT.

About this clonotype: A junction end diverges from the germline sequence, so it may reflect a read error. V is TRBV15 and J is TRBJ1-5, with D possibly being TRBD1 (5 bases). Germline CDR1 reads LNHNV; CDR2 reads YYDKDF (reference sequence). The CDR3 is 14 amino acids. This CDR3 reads CAISRVGGIQPQHF. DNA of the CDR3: TGTGCCATCAGCAGAGTTGGGGGGATCCAGCCCCAGCATTTT.

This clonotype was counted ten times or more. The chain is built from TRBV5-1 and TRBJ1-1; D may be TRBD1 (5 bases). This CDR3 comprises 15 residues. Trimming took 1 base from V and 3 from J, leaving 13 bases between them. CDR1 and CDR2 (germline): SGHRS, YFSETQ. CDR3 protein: CASSLLGGGDTEAFF. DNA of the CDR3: TGCGCCAGCAGCTTGTTGGGGGGTGGCGACACTGAAGCTTTCTTT.

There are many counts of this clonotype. The CDR3 nucleotides read TGTGCCAGCAGCCCCCAACAGGGAGAGACCCAGTACTTC. Its protein product is CASSPQQGETQYF. The chain links TRBV7-3 to TRBJ2-5, with a weak D call TRBD1 (6 bases). CDR1 is SGHTA and CDR2 is FQGTGA in the germline V gene. V shed 5 bases and J shed 4 bases, with 11 bases lying between them. This CDR3 comprises 13 residues.

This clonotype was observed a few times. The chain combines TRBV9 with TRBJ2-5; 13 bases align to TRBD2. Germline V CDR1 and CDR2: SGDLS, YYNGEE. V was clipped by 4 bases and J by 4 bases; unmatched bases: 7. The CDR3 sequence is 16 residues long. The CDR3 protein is CASSRGLAGVLETQYF. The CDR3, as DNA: TGTGCCAGCAGCCGAGGACTAGCGGGGGTTTTAGAGACCCAGTACTTC.

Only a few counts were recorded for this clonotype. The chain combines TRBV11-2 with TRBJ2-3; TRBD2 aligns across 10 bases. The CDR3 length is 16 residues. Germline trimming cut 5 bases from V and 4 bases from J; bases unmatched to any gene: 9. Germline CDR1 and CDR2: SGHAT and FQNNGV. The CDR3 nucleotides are TGTGCCAGCAGCCAGATTAGCGGGGGGATAGCAGATACGCAGTATTTT. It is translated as CASSQISGGIADTQYF. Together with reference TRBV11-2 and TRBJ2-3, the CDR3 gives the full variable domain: EAGVAQSPRYKIIEKRQSVAFWCNPISGHATLYWYQQILGQGPKLLIQFQNNGVVDDSQLPKDRFSAERLKGVDSTLKIQPAKLEDSAVYLCASSQISGGIADTQYFGPGTRLTVL.

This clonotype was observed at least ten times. In DNA form, the CDR3 reads TGTGCCAGTAGTATAGATGGGGAGTCGGGTTATGACTATGGCTACACCTTC. Encoded protein: CASSIDGESGYDYGYTF. The chain is built from TRBV19 and TRBJ1-2; no clear D. This CDR3 comprises 17 residues. Germline V lookup: CDR1 LNHDA, CDR2 SQIVND (reference sequence). Deletions cut 0 bases from V and 3 bases from J, with 17 bases between.

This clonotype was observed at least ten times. CDR3 bases: TGCAGTGCTAGAAACCTCAGGTCCTACGAGCAGTACTTC. This codes for CSARNLRSYEQYF. The chain carries TRBV20-1 and TRBJ2-7, with D hard to call. Germline lookup yields CDR1 DFQATT and CDR2 SNEGSKA (reference sequence). The CDR3 is made up of 13 amino acids. Trimming shortened V by 2 bases and J by 1 base, and 9 bases separated the two germline ends.

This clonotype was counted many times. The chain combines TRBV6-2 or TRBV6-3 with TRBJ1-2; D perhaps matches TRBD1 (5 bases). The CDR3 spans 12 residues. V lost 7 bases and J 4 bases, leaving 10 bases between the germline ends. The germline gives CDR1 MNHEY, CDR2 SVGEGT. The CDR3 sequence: CASKGDGYGYTF. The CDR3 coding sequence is TGTGCCAGCAAAGGGGATGGCTATGGCTACACCTTC.

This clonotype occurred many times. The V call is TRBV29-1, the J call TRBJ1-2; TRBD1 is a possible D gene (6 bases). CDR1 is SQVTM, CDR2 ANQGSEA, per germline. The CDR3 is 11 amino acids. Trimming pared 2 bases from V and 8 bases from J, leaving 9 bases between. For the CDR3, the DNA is TGCAGCGTTGAATCGGACAGCGGCTACACCTTC. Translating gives CSVESDSGYTF.

CDR3 coding DNA: TGCGCCAGCAGCTCGGTCGGACAGGGTCAAGAGACCCAGTACTTC. Its protein is CASSSVGQGQETQYF. This rearrangement joins TRBV5-1 to TRBJ2-5; 8 bases match TRBD1. The J segment lost 2 bases and the V segment lost 3 bases, leaving 6 bases of the junction unmatched. The CDR3 sequence is 15 residues long. Germline V gene sequence: CDR1 SGHRS, CDR2 YFSETQ.

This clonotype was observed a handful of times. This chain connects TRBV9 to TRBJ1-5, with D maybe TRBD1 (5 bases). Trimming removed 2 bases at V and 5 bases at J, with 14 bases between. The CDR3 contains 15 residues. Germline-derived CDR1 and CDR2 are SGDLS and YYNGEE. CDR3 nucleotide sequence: TGTGCCAGCAGCGTGGATCCGGGAGGGGATCAGCCCCAGCATTTT. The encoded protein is CASSVDPGGDQPQHF.

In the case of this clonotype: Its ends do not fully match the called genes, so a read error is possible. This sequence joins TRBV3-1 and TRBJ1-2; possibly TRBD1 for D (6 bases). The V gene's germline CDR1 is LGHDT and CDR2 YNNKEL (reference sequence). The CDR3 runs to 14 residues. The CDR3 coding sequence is TGTGCCTGCAGCCACGCAGACAGGAACTATGGCTACACCTTC. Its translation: CACSHADRNYGYTF. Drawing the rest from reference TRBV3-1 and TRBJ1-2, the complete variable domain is DTAVSQTPKYLVTQMGNDKSIKCEQNLGHDTMYWYKQDSKKFLKIMFSYNNKELIINETVPNRFSPKSPDKAHLNLHINSLELGDSAVYFCACSHADRNYGYTFGSGTRLTVV.

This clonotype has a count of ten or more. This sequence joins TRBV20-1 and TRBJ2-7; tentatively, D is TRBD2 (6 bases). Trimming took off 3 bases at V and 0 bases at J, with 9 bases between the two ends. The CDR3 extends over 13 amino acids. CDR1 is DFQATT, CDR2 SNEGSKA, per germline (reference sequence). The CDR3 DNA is TGCAGTGCTAGTGGAGGGTTCTCCTACGAGCAGTACTTC. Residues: CSASGGFSYEQYF.

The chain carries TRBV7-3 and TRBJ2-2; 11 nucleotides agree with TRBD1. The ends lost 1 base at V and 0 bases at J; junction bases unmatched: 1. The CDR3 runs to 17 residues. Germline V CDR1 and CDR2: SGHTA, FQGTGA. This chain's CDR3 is CASSLMGQGANTGELFF. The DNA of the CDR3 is TGTGCCAGCAGCTTAATGGGACAGGGGGCGAACACCGGGGAGCTGTTTTTT.

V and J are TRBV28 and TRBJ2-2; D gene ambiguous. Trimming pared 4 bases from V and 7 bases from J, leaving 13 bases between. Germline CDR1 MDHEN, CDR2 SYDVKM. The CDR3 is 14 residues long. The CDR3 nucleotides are TGTGCCAGCAGTTCCGACCCCCAGGTCGGGGAGCTGTTTTTT. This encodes CASSSDPQVGELFF.

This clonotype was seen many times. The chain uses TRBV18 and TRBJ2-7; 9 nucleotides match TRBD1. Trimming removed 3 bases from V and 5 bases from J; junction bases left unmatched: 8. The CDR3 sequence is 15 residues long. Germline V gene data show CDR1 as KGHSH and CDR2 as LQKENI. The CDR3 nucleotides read TGTGCCAGCTCACCTCTAAGGGACAGGGTACACGAGCAGTACTTC. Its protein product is CASSPLRDRVHEQYF.